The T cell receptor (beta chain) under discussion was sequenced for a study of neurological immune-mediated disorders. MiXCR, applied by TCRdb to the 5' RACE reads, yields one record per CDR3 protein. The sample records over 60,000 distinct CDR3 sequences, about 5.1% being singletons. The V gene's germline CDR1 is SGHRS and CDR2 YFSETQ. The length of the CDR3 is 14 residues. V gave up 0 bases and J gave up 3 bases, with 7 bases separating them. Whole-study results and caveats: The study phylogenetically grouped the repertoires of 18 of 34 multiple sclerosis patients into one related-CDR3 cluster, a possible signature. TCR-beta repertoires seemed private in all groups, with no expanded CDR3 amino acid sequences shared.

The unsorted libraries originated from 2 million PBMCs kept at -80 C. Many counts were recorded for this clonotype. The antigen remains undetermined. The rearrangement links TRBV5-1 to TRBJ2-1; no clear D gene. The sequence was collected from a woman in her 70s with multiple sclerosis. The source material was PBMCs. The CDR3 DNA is TGCGCCAGCAGCTTGGGAGAAGGCTACAATGAGCAGTTCTTC. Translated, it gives CASSLGEGYNEQFF.